This TCR beta chain is drawn from a study of early T cells in non-severe SARS-CoV-2 infection. TCRdb re-called the 5' RACE reads with MiXCR, one entry per CDR3 protein. Of about 50,000 distinct CDR3 sequences in the sample, approximately 9% are singletons; the top ten hold roughly 5.7%. This clonotype was seen repeatedly, ten times or more. The clonotype was recovered from an adult who was a healthcare worker with PCR-confirmed SARS-CoV-2 infection or an uninfected control (not recorded which). The input for sequencing was whole blood, taken at baseline.

The CDR3 region has the DNA TGTGCCAGCAGCTTAGGACAGGGGGTGTATGGCACTGAAGCTTTCTTT. Its translation: CASSLGQGVYGTEAFF. The chain links TRBV7-8 to TRBJ1-1; 9 nucleotides match TRBD1. The CDR3 consists of 16 residues. Germline V gene lookup returns CDR1 SGHVS and CDR2 FQNEAQ. Trimming removed 1 base from V and 4 bases from J; junction bases left unmatched: 7.